A single sample gave rise to the 18 T cell receptor beta chains below, sequenced in a study of CD8 T cells in ankylosing spondylitis. TCRdb processed the 5' RACE reads anew with MiXCR; each CDR3 protein has one entry. The sample shows about 200,000 distinct CDR3 sequences, 9.5% to 15% of them seen only once. The sample comprised blood, either unsorted or a sorted T cell fraction (not recorded which). All receptors come from a male donor with ankylosing spondylitis or in good health (not recorded which).

The CDR3 region is CASSQPGSRSSYNEQFF. The CDR3 DNA sequence: TGTGCCAGCAGCCAACCGGGATCCCGTTCTTCCTACAATGAGCAGTTCTTC. V gene TRBV7-9 combines with J gene TRBJ2-1; weak D call: TRBD2 (5 bases). V was pared by 5 bases and J by 1 base, with 18 bases between. The CDR3 sequence is 17 residues long. Germline CDR1 reads SEHNR; CDR2 reads FQNEAQ (reference sequence).

This clonotype was seen more than once but under ten times. The genes are TRBV5-1 and TRBJ2-2, with D possibly matching TRBD1 (6 bases). The length of the CDR3 is 16 residues. The germline CDR1 and CDR2 sequences are SGHRS and YFSETQ. With 5 bases removed from V and 7 bases from J, the gap between germline ends came to 21 bases. DNA for the CDR3: TGCGCCAGCAGTCAAACGTGGACAGCCCCCCACGGGGAGCTGTTTTTT. Translating it yields CASSQTWTAPHGELFF. Full variable domain (rest looked up from reference TRBV5-1 and TRBJ2-2): KAGVTQTPRYLIKTRGQQVTLSCSPISGHRSVSWYQQTPGQGLQFLFEYFSETQRNKGNFPGRFSGRQFSNSRSEMNVSTLELGDSALYLCASSQTWTAPHGELFFGEGSRLTVL.

This clonotype was seen a handful of times. The J gene is TRBJ1-2, the V gene TRBV27; TRBD1 might be the D (6 bases). The length of the CDR3 is 15 residues. Trimming took off 0 bases at V and 3 bases at J, with 11 bases between the two ends. The germline CDR1 and CDR2 sequences are MNHEY and SMNVEV (reference sequence). The CDR3 protein is CASSLSRTDHYGYTF. The CDR3 DNA sequence: TGTGCCAGCAGTTTATCGCGGACAGATCACTATGGCTACACCTTC.

This clonotype has a handful of counts. The chain links TRBV27 to TRBJ2-7; 7 nucleotides agree with TRBD2. Per the germline V gene, CDR1 is MNHEY and CDR2 is SMNVEV (reference sequence). This CDR3 contains 15 residues. V trimming: 8 bases; J trimming: 0 bases; junction bases outside the gene matches: 10. The CDR3 region has the DNA TGTGCCAGCGGATTCATAGCGGGTTACTCCTACGAGCAGTACTTC. This translates into CASGFIAGYSYEQYF.

The V call is TRBV4-1, the J call TRBJ2-1; TRBD2 agrees at 11 bases. CDR3 length: 16 residues. V lost 1 base, J lost 9 bases, and 8 bases stayed unmatched. Germline CDR1 MGHRA, CDR2 YSYEKL. CDR3 protein: CASSQVDLAGGSEQFF. CDR3 DNA: TGCGCCAGCAGCCAAGTCGATCTAGCGGGAGGTTCTGAGCAGTTCTTC.

The chain is built from TRBV5-1 and TRBJ1-3; no reliable D call. With 7 bases removed from V and 0 bases from J, the gap between germline ends came to 8 bases. Germline CDR1 and CDR2: SGHRS and YFSETQ. The length of the CDR3 is 13 residues. The CDR3 region is CASGLSSGNTIYF. The CDR3 DNA reads TGCGCCAGCGGTCTCAGCTCTGGAAACACCATATATTTT.

This clonotype was detected only a few times. The V and J genes are TRBV6-5 and TRBJ1-4, with TRBD1 as a possible D gene (5 bases). V lost 6 bases and J 6 bases, leaving 11 bases between the germline ends. The CDR3 sequence is 13 residues long. Germline CDR1 MNHEY, CDR2 SVGAGI. CDR3 region: CASRGPADEKLFF. In DNA, the CDR3 is TGTGCCAGCAGGGGACCTGCGGATGAAAAACTGTTTTTT.

This clonotype was observed a few times. The rearrangement uses TRBV10-3 and TRBJ2-2; no clear D gene. CDR3 length equals 15 residues. Germline loops: CDR1 ENHRY, CDR2 SYGVKD. Trimming took 4 bases from V and 0 from J, leaving 9 bases between them. The CDR3 loop reads CAISGWLANTGELFF. For the CDR3, the DNA is TGTGCCATCAGTGGCTGGTTAGCGAACACCGGGGAGCTGTTTTTT.

The rearrangement links TRBV29-1 to TRBJ2-7; 10 bases line up with TRBD1. V trimming: 6 bases; J trimming: 4 bases; junction bases outside the gene matches: 9. CDR3 size: 14 residues. Germline V gene sequence: CDR1 SQVTM, CDR2 ANQGSEA. CDR3 protein: CSVAGTGANYEQYF. As DNA, the CDR3 is TGCAGCGTGGCCGGGACAGGGGCGAATTACGAGCAGTACTTC.

This sequence joins TRBV7-9 and TRBJ1-1, with D maybe TRBD1 (6 bases). Germline-derived CDR1 and CDR2 are SEHNR and FQNEAQ (reference sequence). Trimming took 5 bases from V and 10 from J, leaving 14 bases between them. CDR3 length equals 12 residues. The CDR3 nucleotides are TGTGCCAGCAGCCCCACAGGGCTGGGAGCTTTCTTT. This codes for CASSPTGLGAFF.

J is TRBJ2-1 and V is TRBV20-1, with D uncertain. Germline CDR1 and CDR2: DFQATT and SNEGSKA (reference sequence). The CDR3 totals 13 residues. Between the trimmed V and J ends, which lost 5 bases and 5 bases, there was a span of 13 bases. The DNA of the CDR3 is TGCAGTGCTGTTTCGGCTGTAAACAATGAGCAGTTCTTC. It codes for CSAVSAVNNEQFF.

At least ten counts were recorded for this clonotype. The final CDR3 position lacks the conserved phenylalanine or tryptophan, pointing to a likely read error. The DNA is omitted, as the CDR3 cannot be located on it reliably, and the CDR3 follows TCRdb's listing. The chain recombines TRBV3-1 with TRBJ2-7; no DNA check was done on the table's D call, TRBD1. Germline V gene data show CDR1 as LGHDT and CDR2 as YNNKEL (reference sequence). Both ends counted, the CDR3 spans 12 residues. CDR3: CASSQGHRAPRR.

This clonotype has a single count. This clone may be a read error of a much larger clone one base away. The J gene is TRBJ2-3, the V gene TRBV10-3; no clear D. Trimming removed 11 bases at V and 2 bases at J, with 14 bases between. Germline CDR1 is ENHRY and CDR2 is SYGVKD. The CDR3 runs 13 residues. This CDR3 reads CASYEAPTDTQYF. The CDR3 region has the DNA TGTGCCTCGTATGAGGCGCCCACAGATACGCAGTATTTT.

This clonotype was recorded many times. The V call is TRBV27, the J call TRBJ1-1, with 8 positions matching TRBD1. The CDR3 contains 13 residues. From germline, CDR1 is MNHEY and CDR2 SMNVEV (reference sequence). V was pared by 9 bases and J by 1 base, with 4 bases of the junction left unmatched. The CDR3 reads CASDRGENTEAFF. In DNA form, the CDR3 reads TGTGCCAGTGACAGGGGAGAGAACACTGAAGCTTTCTTT.

The genes are TRBV27 and TRBJ1-1; no clear D gene. This CDR3 spans 14 amino acids. Germline loops: CDR1 MNHEY, CDR2 SMNVEV (reference sequence). V lost 2 bases and J lost 5, with 12 bases in between. This CDR3 reads CASSLVGLGTEAFF. DNA for the CDR3: TGTGCCAGCAGTTTAGTAGGGCTCGGAACTGAAGCTTTCTTT.

V gene TRBV6-4 combines with J gene TRBJ1-4; no reliable D call. Between the trimmed V and J ends, which lost 2 bases and 0 bases, there was a span of 10 bases. The CDR3 has 16 amino acids. Germline CDR1 MRHNA, CDR2 SNTAGT. Here the CDR3 reads CASSDGRIATNEKLFF. For the CDR3, the DNA is TGTGCCAGCAGTGACGGGAGGATTGCAACTAATGAAAAACTGTTTTTT.

The J gene is TRBJ2-1, the V gene TRBV6-2 or TRBV6-3, with D possibly matching TRBD2 (6 bases). V shed 5 bases and J shed 2 bases, with 13 bases lying between them. This CDR3 comprises 15 residues. Germline V gene data show CDR1 as MNHEY and CDR2 as SVGEGT. The CDR3 spells CASSEVGGAYNEQFF. For the CDR3, the DNA is TGTGCCAGCAGTGAGGTCGGCGGGGCCTACAATGAGCAGTTCTTC.

There are a few counts of this clonotype. The CDR3 region is CASSFTPAGEQYF. CDR3 DNA: TGTGCCAGCAGCTTTACCCCCGCGGGGGAGCAGTACTTC. The chain uses TRBV11-2 and TRBJ2-7; weak D call: TRBD2 (6 bases). This CDR3 has 13 amino acids. Trimming pared 3 bases from V and 7 bases from J, leaving 13 bases between. Germline V gene lookup returns CDR1 SGHAT and CDR2 FQNNGV.